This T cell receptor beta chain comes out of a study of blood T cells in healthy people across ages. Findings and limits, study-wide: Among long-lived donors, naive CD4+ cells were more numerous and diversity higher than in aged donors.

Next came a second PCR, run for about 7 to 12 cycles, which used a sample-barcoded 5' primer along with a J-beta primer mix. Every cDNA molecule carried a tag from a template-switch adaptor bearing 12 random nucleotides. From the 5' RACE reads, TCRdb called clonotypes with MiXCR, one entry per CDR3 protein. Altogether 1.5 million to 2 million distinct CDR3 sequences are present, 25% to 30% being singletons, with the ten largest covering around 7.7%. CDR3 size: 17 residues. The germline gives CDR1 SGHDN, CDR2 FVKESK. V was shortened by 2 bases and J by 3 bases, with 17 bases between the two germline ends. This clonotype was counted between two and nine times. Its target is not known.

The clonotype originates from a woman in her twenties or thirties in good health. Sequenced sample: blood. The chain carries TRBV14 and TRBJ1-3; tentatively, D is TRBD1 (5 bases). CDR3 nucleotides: TGTGCCAGCAGCCAATACAAACCGACAGCTAGTGGAAACACCATATATTTT. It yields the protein CASSQYKPTASGNTIYF.